This T cell receptor beta chain was found in a study of cytomegalovirus exposure and HLA in healthy donors. Study background: Within the Caucasian-associated ancestry cluster were roughly 81% of the roughly 380 genotyped donors. Whole-study findings and limits: A later analysis linked a missense DCLRE1C variant to TCR beta V- and J-gene trimming. Most TCR sequences proved rare, with some public TCRs found in many donors.

The PCR made use of 60 Vbeta and 13 Jbeta primers. The authors' processing: In a later analysis, 75 million to 85 million unique TCR beta chains included roughly 11 million shared by two or more donors. The table came from immunoSEQ multiplex PCR; TCRdb's copy has only in-frame clones and leaves some out. Clone size and V and J calls were adopted from that table, with D and trimming inferred from the DNA. The data show about 110,000 clones, roughly 70% seen once. Note on this clone: What it binds is not known.

Unmatched junction bases numbered 1, after V lost 1 base and J lost 4 bases. The CDR3 is 13 amino acids. The germline CDR1 and CDR2 sequences are LGHNA and YSLEER. The chain combines TRBV4-3 with TRBJ2-7; 7 bases align to TRBD1. The sample consisted of PBMCs. The source of this sequence is a male donor in good health and CMV-seropositive. This CDR3 is CASSQGDRYEQYF. In DNA form, the CDR3 reads TGCGCCAGCAGCCAAGGGGACAGATACGAGCAGTACTTC.